This TCR beta chain was captured in a study of T cell clonotyping in hematopoietic cell transplantation. With respect to this clone: Its antigen remains unidentified.

TCRdb's copy holds only in-frame clones and misses some; the assay was immunoSEQ multiplex PCR. The sample comprises approximately 42,000 clones, nearly 97% of which are singletons, and approximately 1% rests with the top ten. General study points: After transplant, recipient diversity fell while pathologically expanded clonotypes grew through day 180. At the given depth, recipient repertoires were over 95% de novo clonotypes. Graft donor and pretransplant recipient Inverse Simpson Index values predicted broader posttransplant TCR diversity.

Unmatched junction bases numbered 5, after V lost 5 bases and J lost 6 bases. The CDR3 is 13 amino acids. Germline assignment: CDR1 SGDLS and CDR2 YYNGEE. This TCR was sampled from a man aged 25 to 40 in good health. Some clones in this sample may be carry-over from other donors' samples. The sequencing input was peripheral blood mononuclear cells. The genes are TRBV9 and TRBJ1-2; TRBD1 aligns across 9 bases. The CDR3 is CASSPQGAHGYTF. DNA for the CDR3: TGTGCCAGCAGTCCACAGGGGGCGCATGGCTACACCTTC.